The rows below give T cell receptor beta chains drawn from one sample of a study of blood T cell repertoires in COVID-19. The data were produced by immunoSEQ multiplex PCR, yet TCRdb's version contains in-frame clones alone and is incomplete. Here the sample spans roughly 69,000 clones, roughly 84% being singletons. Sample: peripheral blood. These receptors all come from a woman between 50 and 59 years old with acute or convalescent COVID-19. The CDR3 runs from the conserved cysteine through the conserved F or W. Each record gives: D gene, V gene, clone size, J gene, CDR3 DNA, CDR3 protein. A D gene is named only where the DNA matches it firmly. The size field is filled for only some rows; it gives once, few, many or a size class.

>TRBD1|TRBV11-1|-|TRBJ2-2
TGTGCCAGCAGATTGACGGGACAGGGATTCTCCGGGGAGCTGTTTTTT
CASRLTGQGFSGELFF
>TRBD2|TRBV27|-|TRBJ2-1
TGTGCCATCGCCCCTGGGACTAGCGGGGGAGAGCAGTTCTTC
CAIAPGTSGGEQFF
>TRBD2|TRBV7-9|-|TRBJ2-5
TGTGCCAGCAGCTTACAACTAGCGGGAGTAGAGACCCAGTACTTC
CASSLQLAGVETQYF
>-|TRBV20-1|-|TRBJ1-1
TGCAGTGCCCCGGGGAGGGCGGAAGCTTTCTTT
CSAPGRAEAFF
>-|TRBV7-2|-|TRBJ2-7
TGTGCCAGCAGCCTCGGGACAAATCAGGGGAGCTCCTACGAGCAGTACTTC
CASSLGTNQGSSYEQYF
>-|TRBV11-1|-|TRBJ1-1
TGTGCCAGCAGCACTCAGGGGAACACTGAAGCTTTCTTT
CASSTQGNTEAFF
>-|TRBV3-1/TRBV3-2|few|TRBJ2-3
TGTGCCAGCAGCCAACAAGAATGGGTGGGAGGACCAGATACGCAGTATTTT
CASSQQEWVGGPDTQYF
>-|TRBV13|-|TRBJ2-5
TGTGCCAGCAGCTTAAAGGCAGGGGCCCAAGAGACCCAGTACTTC
CASSLKAGAQETQYF
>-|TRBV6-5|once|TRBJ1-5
TGTGCCAGCAGTTACTCCGGAGCAAATCAGCCCCAGCATTTT
CASSYSGANQPQHF
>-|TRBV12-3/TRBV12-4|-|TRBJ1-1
TGTGCCAGCAGTTTAAGACTCGGTGAAGCTTTCTTT
CASSLRLGEAFF
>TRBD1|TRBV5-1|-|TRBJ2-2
TGCGCCAGCAGCCGGGACAGTGCGAACACCGGGGAGCTGTTTTTT
CASSRDSANTGELFF
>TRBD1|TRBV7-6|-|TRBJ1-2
TGTGCCAGCAGCTTAGGCGGACAGGGCTCTGGCTACACCTTC
CASSLGGQGSGYTF
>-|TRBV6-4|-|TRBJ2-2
TGTGCCAGCAGACAACAGGGATTCGACACCGGGGAGCTGTTTTTT
CASRQQGFDTGELFF
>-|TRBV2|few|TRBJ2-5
TGTGCCAGCAGTGACGCACCAGTAGGGGGTCTAGAGACCCAGTACTTC
CASSDAPVGGLETQYF
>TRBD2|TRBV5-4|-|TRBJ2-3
TGTGCCAGCAACTCCGCTAGCGGGGGGGCAGATACGCAGTATTTT
CASNSASGGADTQYF
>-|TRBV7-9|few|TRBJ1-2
TGTGCCAGCAGCCCACCCCAGGGCGGCTACACCTTC
CASSPPQGGYTF
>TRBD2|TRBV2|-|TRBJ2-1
TGTGCCAGCAGCCCTCTAGCGGGGGGGACACGCGCCAATGAGCAGTTCTTC
CASSPLAGGTRANEQFF
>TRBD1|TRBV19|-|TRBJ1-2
TGTGCCAGTAGTATGACCGACAGGGCGACCAACTATGGCTACACCTTC
CASSMTDRATNYGYTF
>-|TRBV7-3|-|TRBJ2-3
TGTGCCAGCAGCTTAGGGTCCGACAGGAGCACAGATACGCAGTATTTT
CASSLGSDRSTDTQYF
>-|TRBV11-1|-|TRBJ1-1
TGTGCCAGCAGCGCAGATCTGAACACTGAAGCTTTCTTT
CASSADLNTEAFF
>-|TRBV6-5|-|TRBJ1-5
TGTGCCAGCAGCTCCCTGGGGGGATTCAATCAGCCCCAGCATTTT
CASSSLGGFNQPQHF
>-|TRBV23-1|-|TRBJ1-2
TGCGCCAGCAGTCCCCTGCGGGGTTTAGGCTATGGCTACACCTTC
CASSPLRGLGYGYTF
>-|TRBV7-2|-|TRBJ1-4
TGTGCCAGCAGCTTAGCGGCCGGAGGGGAAAAACTGTTTTTT
CASSLAAGGEKLFF
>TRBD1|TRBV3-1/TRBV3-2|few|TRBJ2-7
TGTGCCAGCAGCCGTAAACCGGGACAGGTCAAAACCTACGAGCAGTACTTC
CASSRKPGQVKTYEQYF
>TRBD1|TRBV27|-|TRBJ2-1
TGTGCCACCAAGGGACAGGATTCCTACAATGAGCAGTTCTTC
CATKGQDSYNEQFF
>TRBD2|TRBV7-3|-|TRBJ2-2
TGTGCCAGCAGCTATACCCGGGGGGCCGGGGAGCTGTTTTTT
CASSYTRGAGELFF
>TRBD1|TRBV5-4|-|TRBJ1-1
TGTGCCAGCAGCATTCCACAGGGGCCGAACACTGAAGCTTTCTTT
CASSIPQGPNTEAFF
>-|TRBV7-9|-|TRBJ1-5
TGTGCCAGCAGCTTAGGGAGGGGCGGTAAGCCCCAGCATTTT
CASSLGRGGKPQHF
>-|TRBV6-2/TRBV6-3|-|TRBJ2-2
TGTGCCAGCAGTGCTCTTCACTTGCTAAACACCGGGGAGCTGTTTTTT
CASSALHLLNTGELFF
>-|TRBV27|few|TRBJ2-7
TGTGCCAGCAGTTACTCGGCAGGGGCCTCCTACGAGCAGTACTTC
CASSYSAGASYEQYF
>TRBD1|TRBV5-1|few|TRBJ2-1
TGCGCCAGCACCCCTGGGACAGGGGGTTACAATGAGCAGTTCTTC
CASTPGTGGYNEQFF
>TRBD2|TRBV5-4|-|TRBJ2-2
TGTGCCAGCAGCTTGGTCGGGGGGTCTAATACCGGGGAGCTGTTTTTT
CASSLVGGSNTGELFF
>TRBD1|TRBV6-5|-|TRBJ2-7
TGTGCCAGCAGTTACTCGAGCAGGGGGCGGTACGAGCAGTACTTC
CASSYSSRGRYEQYF
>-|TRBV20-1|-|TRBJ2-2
TGCAGTGCTTCTTATGCCGGGGAGCTGTTTTTT
CSASYAGELFF
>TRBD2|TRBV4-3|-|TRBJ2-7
TGCGCCAGCAGCCAGGAACTAGCGGGGGTCTACGAGCAGTACTTC
CASSQELAGVYEQYF
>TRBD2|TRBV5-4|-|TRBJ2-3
TGTGCCAGCAGCACTGGACTAGCGGGAGGGCCTTCGAGGGATACGCAGTATTTT
CASSTGLAGGPSRDTQYF
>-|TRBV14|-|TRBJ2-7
TGTGCCAGCAGCCAATGGGGCCCTTCCTACGAGCAGTACTTC
CASSQWGPSYEQYF
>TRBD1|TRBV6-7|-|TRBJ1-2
TGTGCCAGCAGTTACACGGACAGGGGGTCGGCTGGCTACACCTTC
CASSYTDRGSAGYTF
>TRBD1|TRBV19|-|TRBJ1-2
TGTGCCAGTAGTACATCGACAGGGGGGGACTATGGCTACACCTTC
CASSTSTGGDYGYTF
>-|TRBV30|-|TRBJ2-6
TGTGCCTTAACCTCAGGGGGGCCCTGGGCCAACGTCCTGACTTTC
CALTSGGPWANVLTF
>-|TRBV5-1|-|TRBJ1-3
TGCGCCAGCAGGGGAGGCTCTGGAAACACCATATATTTT
CASRGGSGNTIYF
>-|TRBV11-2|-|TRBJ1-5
TGTGCCAGCAGCTTAGGATCCCCGGGATCCTCTACTCCCCAGCATTTT
CASSLGSPGSSTPQHF
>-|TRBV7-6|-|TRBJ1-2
TGTGCCAGCAGCTCGCTGACAGGTCCCACATCCGATGGCTACACCTTC
CASSSLTGPTSDGYTF
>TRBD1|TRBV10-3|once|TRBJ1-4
TGTGCCATCAGTCAGGGGGCTAATGAAAAACTGTTTTTT
CAISQGANEKLFF
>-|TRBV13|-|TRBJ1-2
TGTGCCAGCACCGTTTATGGGGGGGATGGCTACACCTTC
CASTVYGGDGYTF
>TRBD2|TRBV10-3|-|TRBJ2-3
TGTGCCACTCGCAGCGGGGAGGGGATGGATACGCAGTATTTT
CATRSGEGMDTQYF
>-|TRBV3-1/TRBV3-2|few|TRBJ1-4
TGTGCCAGCAGCCCCGCGCCCCAGGGCGGTGAAAAACTGTTTTTT
CASSPAPQGGEKLFF
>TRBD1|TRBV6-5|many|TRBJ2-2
TGTGCCAGTAAACAGGGGGAGGTCACCGGGGAGCTGTTTTTT
CASKQGEVTGELFF
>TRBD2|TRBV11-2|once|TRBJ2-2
TGTGCCAGCAGCCCCTGGGGTACTAGCGGATCCACCGGGGAGCTGTTTTTT
CASSPWGTSGSTGELFF
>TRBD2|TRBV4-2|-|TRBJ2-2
TGTGCCAGCAGCCAAGGTAGCGGGAGGACGGCCGGGGAGCTGTTTTTT
CASSQGSGRTAGELFF
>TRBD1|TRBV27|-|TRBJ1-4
TGTGCCAGCAGTTTAACAAACAGGGGTGGCGAAAAACTGTTTTTT
CASSLTNRGGEKLFF
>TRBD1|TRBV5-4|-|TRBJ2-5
TGTGCCAGCAGCTTCTGGGGACAGGTTCCTGAGACCCAGTACTTC
CASSFWGQVPETQYF
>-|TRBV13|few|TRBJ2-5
TGTGCCAGCAGCTTTAAGGGCAGGGGACAAGAGACCCAGTACTTC
CASSFKGRGQETQYF
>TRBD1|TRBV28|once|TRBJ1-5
TGTGCCAGCAGTTTTCAGGGGGCGGACAATCAGCCCCAGCATTTT
CASSFQGADNQPQHF
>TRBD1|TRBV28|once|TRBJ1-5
TGTGCCAGCAGGCCCGACAGGGGGAGAACTCAGCCCCAGCATTTT
CASRPDRGRTQPQHF
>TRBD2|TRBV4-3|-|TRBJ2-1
TGCGCCGCCGGGAGGGCTATGGGGAGTGAGCAGTTCTTC
CAAGRAMGSEQFF
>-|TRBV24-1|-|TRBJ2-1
TGTGCCACCAGTGCGCACCGGGACTTCAATGAGCAGTTCTTC
CATSAHRDFNEQFF
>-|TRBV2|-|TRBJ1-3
TGTGCCAGCAGTTCGGGAGACAGTAACTCTGGAAACACCATATATTTT
CASSSGDSNSGNTIYF